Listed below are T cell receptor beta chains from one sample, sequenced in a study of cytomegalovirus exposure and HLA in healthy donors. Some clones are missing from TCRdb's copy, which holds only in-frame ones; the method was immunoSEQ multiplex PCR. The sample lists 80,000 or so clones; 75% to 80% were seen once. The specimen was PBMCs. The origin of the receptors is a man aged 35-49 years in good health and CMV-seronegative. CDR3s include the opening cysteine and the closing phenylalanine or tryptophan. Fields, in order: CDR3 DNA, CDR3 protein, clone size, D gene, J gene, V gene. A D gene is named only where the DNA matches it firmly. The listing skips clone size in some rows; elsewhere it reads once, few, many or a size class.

cdr3_nt: TGTGCCCCACTTCTAGCTCCCTACGAGACCCAGTACTTC
cdr3_aa: CAPLLAPYETQYF
clone_size: -
d_call: -
j_call: TRBJ2-5
v_call: TRBV5-4

cdr3_nt: TGTGCCAGCAGTTTTGGGACAGCATCATTATACGAGCAGTACTTC
cdr3_aa: CASSFGTASLYEQYF
clone_size: -
d_call: TRBD1
j_call: TRBJ2-7
v_call: TRBV28

cdr3_nt: TGTGCCAGCTCACCGGGACAGGGCCCTTCTGGGGCCTACGAGCAGTACTTC
cdr3_aa: CASSPGQGPSGAYEQYF
clone_size: few
d_call: TRBD1
j_call: TRBJ2-7
v_call: TRBV18

cdr3_nt: TGTGCCAGTAGTCCTCGGACAGGTCTCATAAACACTGAAGCTTTCTTT
cdr3_aa: CASSPRTGLINTEAFF
clone_size: -
d_call: TRBD1
j_call: TRBJ1-1
v_call: TRBV19

cdr3_nt: TGTGCCAGCAGCTTAGGGGCAGGGGGTTCCTCCTACGAGCAGTACTTC
cdr3_aa: CASSLGAGGSSYEQYF
clone_size: -
d_call: TRBD1
j_call: TRBJ2-7
v_call: TRBV7-8

cdr3_nt: TGTGCCAGCAGCTCCCTTCGGACTAGCGGGAGGGCCTACGAGCAGTACTTC
cdr3_aa: CASSSLRTSGRAYEQYF
clone_size: few
d_call: TRBD2
j_call: TRBJ2-7
v_call: TRBV5-4

cdr3_nt: TGTGCCAGCAGTTACCAGGGGGATAACTATGGCTACACCTTC
cdr3_aa: CASSYQGDNYGYTF
clone_size: -
d_call: TRBD1
j_call: TRBJ1-2
v_call: TRBV6-6

cdr3_nt: TGTGCCAGCAGCTTGCGGGGTGGCTCTGGAAACACCATATATTTT
cdr3_aa: CASSLRGGSGNTIYF
clone_size: -
d_call: -
j_call: TRBJ1-3
v_call: TRBV5-4

cdr3_nt: TGTGCCAGCAGTCCGGCGGGGGGCGCACAGGGATGGCAGCCCCAGCATTTT
cdr3_aa: CASSPAGGAQGWQPQHF
clone_size: -
d_call: -
j_call: TRBJ1-5
v_call: TRBV27

cdr3_nt: TGTGCCAGCTCACCGCGAGATACAGATACGCAGTATTTT
cdr3_aa: CASSPRDTDTQYF
clone_size: -
d_call: -
j_call: TRBJ2-3
v_call: TRBV18

cdr3_nt: TGTGCCAGCAGCTTAGAGGCTAGGGAGGGGTACGAGCAGTACTTC
cdr3_aa: CASSLEAREGYEQYF
clone_size: few
d_call: TRBD2
j_call: TRBJ2-7
v_call: TRBV7-2

cdr3_nt: TGTGCCAGCCAGGCGCTCCCTAACTCCTACGAGCAGTACTTC
cdr3_aa: CASQALPNSYEQYF
clone_size: -
d_call: -
j_call: TRBJ2-7
v_call: TRBV27

cdr3_nt: TGTGCCAGCAGTTTGGTTGGGAGCACCTTGTACTACGAGCAGTACTTC
cdr3_aa: CASSLVGSTLYYEQYF
clone_size: -
d_call: -
j_call: TRBJ2-7
v_call: TRBV28

cdr3_nt: TGTGCCAGCAGCTTGGGACTAGATATTTTCGGAGAGACCCAGTACTTC
cdr3_aa: CASSLGLDIFGETQYF
clone_size: -
d_call: TRBD2
j_call: TRBJ2-5
v_call: TRBV7-3

cdr3_nt: TGTGCCAGCAGTGAAGGGGGACTTAGCAATCAGCCCCAGCATTTT
cdr3_aa: CASSEGGLSNQPQHF
clone_size: -
d_call: -
j_call: TRBJ1-5
v_call: TRBV6-1

cdr3_nt: TGTGCCAGCAGTTTTTCAGGGGGAGGTGAAGCTTTCTTT
cdr3_aa: CASSFSGGGEAFF
clone_size: few
d_call: TRBD1
j_call: TRBJ1-1
v_call: TRBV27

cdr3_nt: TGTGCCAGCAGTACATCGAAGGGGGGGGCCAACGTCCTGACTTTC
cdr3_aa: CASSTSKGGANVLTF
clone_size: -
d_call: -
j_call: TRBJ2-6
v_call: TRBV6-6

cdr3_nt: TGTGCCACAACCAGGGGCCGCACAGATACGCAGTATTTT
cdr3_aa: CATTRGRTDTQYF
clone_size: once
d_call: -
j_call: TRBJ2-3
v_call: TRBV6-5

cdr3_nt: TGTGCCAGCAGCGGGGCGGGGCATGACTATGGCTACACCTTC
cdr3_aa: CASSGAGHDYGYTF
clone_size: -
d_call: -
j_call: TRBJ1-2
v_call: TRBV5-4

cdr3_nt: TGTGCCAGCAGCTTAACCCCCAGGGGCGGGGGCTACACCTTC
cdr3_aa: CASSLTPRGGGYTF
clone_size: -
d_call: -
j_call: TRBJ1-2
v_call: TRBV7-3

cdr3_nt: TGTGCCAGCAGCTTGGAGGGACTGACCAACTATGGCTACACCTTC
cdr3_aa: CASSLEGLTNYGYTF
clone_size: -
d_call: -
j_call: TRBJ1-2
v_call: TRBV5-6

cdr3_nt: TGTGCCACCCAGCGGGGGGGGAAGACCGGGGAGCTGTTTTTT
cdr3_aa: CATQRGGKTGELFF
clone_size: -
d_call: TRBD2
j_call: TRBJ2-2
v_call: TRBV10-3

cdr3_nt: TGTGCCAGCAGGTCCGGGACAGGGTTAGAAAAACTGTTTTTT
cdr3_aa: CASRSGTGLEKLFF
clone_size: -
d_call: TRBD1
j_call: TRBJ1-4
v_call: TRBV6-6

cdr3_nt: TGTGCCAGCAGCTTAGGTGAGGATACGCAGTATTTT
cdr3_aa: CASSLGEDTQYF
clone_size: -
d_call: -
j_call: TRBJ2-3
v_call: TRBV7-9

cdr3_nt: TGCGCCAGCAGTGAGTTCGGGGGTGGGAACACTGAAGCTTTCTTT
cdr3_aa: CASSEFGGGNTEAFF
clone_size: -
d_call: -
j_call: TRBJ1-1
v_call: TRBV10-2